A single sample gave rise to the 16 T cell receptor beta chains below, sequenced in a study of shared T cell receptors in the human thymus. The repertoire was sequenced with immunoSEQ multiplex PCR; TCRdb's copy has only in-frame clones and lacks some. This table has around 730,000 clones, approximately 85% appearing once. Another study also made use of these data, one on human thymus T cells.

The sequencing sample was made of thymocytes. All receptors come from a girl in the first two years of life with a congenital heart defect.

The rearrangement joins TRBV12-5 to TRBJ1-1; 9 nucleotides line up with TRBD1. V shed 7 bases, J shed 4 bases, and the junction held 4 bases outside the gene matches. The CDR3 extends over 13 amino acids. Germline V lookup: CDR1 LGHNT, CDR2 FRNRAP. The CDR3 here is CASVGTGSTEAFF. CDR3 in DNA: TGTGCTAGTGTAGGGACAGGGAGCACTGAAGCTTTCTTT.

V gene TRBV19 combines with J gene TRBJ1-2; possibly TRBD1 for D (5 bases). Trimming stripped 3 bases from V and 2 bases from J, with 10 bases between. Germline-derived CDR1 and CDR2 are LNHDA and SQIVND (reference sequence). The CDR3 contains 14 residues. CDR3 region: CASSMVRENYGYTF. Written as DNA, the CDR3 is TGTGCCAGTAGTATGGTCAGGGAAAACTATGGCTACACCTTC.

In this sample, this clone turned up a few times. J is TRBJ1-4 and V is TRBV6-6; D remains unclear. Germline V lookup: CDR1 MNHNY, CDR2 SVGAGI (reference sequence). The CDR3 covers 15 residues. Trimming stripped 1 base from V and 6 bases from J, with 12 bases between. The DNA of the CDR3 is TGTGCCAGCAGTTACTGTGGGGAGAGTGATGAAAAACTGTTTTTT. The encoded protein is CASSYCGESDEKLFF.

This chain's CDR3 is CASSPYLFIQGPQGGTQYF. CDR3 nucleotide sequence: TGCGCCAGCAGCCCGTACCTCTTTATACAGGGTCCCCAAGGGGGTACGCAGTATTTT. V is TRBV5-1 and J is TRBJ2-3, with D possibly matching TRBD1 (6 bases). The V gene's germline CDR1 is SGHRS and CDR2 YFSETQ. V shed 4 bases and J shed 8 bases, with 32 bases lying between them. This CDR3 is 19 amino acids long.

The rearrangement links TRBV12-5 to TRBJ2-1, with D possibly TRBD2 on 6 matching bases. Trimming shortened V by 2 bases and J by 1 base, and 9 bases separated the two germline ends. The germline V gene encodes CDR1 LGHNT and CDR2 FRNRAP. The CDR3 contains 15 residues. The CDR3 DNA sequence: TGTGCTAGTGGTTTGCCCCGGGAGTCCTACAATGAGCAGTTCTTC. This gives the protein CASGLPRESYNEQFF.

This chain links TRBV19 with TRBJ1-2, with a weak D call TRBD1 (5 bases). Between the trimmed V and J ends, which lost 1 base and 8 bases, there was a span of 17 bases. The germline CDR1 and CDR2 sequences are LNHDA and SQIVND (reference sequence). This CDR3 is 15 amino acids long. The DNA of the CDR3 is TGTGCCAGTAGTATAGTCGGACATTCCCCGAGCGGCTACACCTTC. Amino acids: CASSIVGHSPSGYTF.

J is TRBJ1-1 and V is TRBV5-1; TRBD1 matches 11 bases. The V and J ends lost 1 base and 1 base, in that order; junction bases with no gene match: 18. CDR1 SGHRS and CDR2 YFSETQ come from the germline V gene. This CDR3 region has 21 residues. CDR3 amino acids: CASSLRGGSIRTGGWNTEAFF. In DNA form, the CDR3 reads TGCGCCAGCAGCTTGCGGGGAGGCAGTATTCGGACAGGGGGCTGGAACACTGAAGCTTTCTTT.

J is TRBJ1-4 and V is TRBV6-1; D is unresolved. Germline CDR1 and CDR2: MNHNS and SASEGT. Deletions cut 7 bases from V and 8 bases from J, with 17 bases between. The CDR3 consists of 14 residues. CDR3 coding DNA: TGTGCCAGCACCAAAAACTCAACGGAGGAAAAACTGTTTTTT. This encodes CASTKNSTEEKLFF.

The chain couples TRBV5-1 to TRBJ2-5, with 15 bases that match TRBD2. Germline values: CDR1 SGHRS, CDR2 YFSETQ. The CDR3 is 20 amino acids. V lost 4 bases to trimming and J lost 0 bases; unmatched junction nucleotides: 13. This CDR3 reads CASSTGTSGGWGANQETQYF. The CDR3 coding sequence is TGCGCCAGCAGCACCGGGACTAGCGGGGGGTGGGGGGCAAACCAAGAGACCCAGTACTTC. Full variable domain (missing parts from reference TRBV5-1 and TRBJ2-5): KAGVTQTPRYLIKTRGQQVTLSCSPISGHRSVSWYQQTPGQGLQFLFEYFSETQRNKGNFPGRFSGRQFSNSRSEMNVSTLELGDSALYLCASSTGTSGGWGANQETQYFGPGTRLLVL.

The gene calls are TRBV11-2 and TRBJ2-3; D is possibly TRBD2 (6 bases). The germline gives CDR1 SGHAT, CDR2 FQNNGV. V lost 3 bases to trimming and J lost 6 bases, with 16 bases between them. CDR3 length: 15 residues. CDR3 protein: CASSFRDSSYDTQYF. The CDR3, as DNA: TGTGCCAGCAGCTTCCGGGACTCCTCGTACGATACGCAGTATTTT.

CDR3 protein: CASSQDRPSGGPSTDTQYF. The CDR3 DNA reads TGCGCCAGCAGCCAAGATCGCCCTAGCGGGGGACCTAGCACAGATACGCAGTATTTT. The chain recombines TRBV4-1 with TRBJ2-3; 10 bases match TRBD2. J was trimmed by 0 bases and V by 0 bases; bases with no gene match: 9. This CDR3 contains 19 residues. Germline lookup yields CDR1 MGHRA and CDR2 YSYEKL.

In the case of this clone: The junction departs from germline at one end; a sequencing error may be responsible. CDR3: CASTLTGGNTEAFF. The CDR3, as DNA: TGTGCCAGCACCTTAACCGGAGGAAACACTGAAGCTTTCTTT. The rearrangement joins TRBV7-8 to TRBJ1-1; D is uncertain. The CDR3 is made up of 14 amino acids. Germline lookup yields CDR1 SGHVS and CDR2 FQNEAQ.

This clone was detected only a few times. V gene TRBV5-1 combines with J gene TRBJ2-3, with 10 positions matching TRBD1. Unmatched junction bases numbered 7, after V lost 1 base and J lost 5 bases. Per the germline V gene, CDR1 is SGHRS and CDR2 is YFSETQ. The CDR3 has 16 amino acids. The CDR3 coding sequence is TGCGCCAGCAGCTTGAGTCGGGACAGGGGTGTAGATACGCAGTATTTT. Amino acid sequence: CASSLSRDRGVDTQYF.

A remark on this clone: Other DNA sequences in the sample encode the same CDR3. CDR3: CASSPTGGDSPLHF. CDR3 sequence (DNA): TGTGCCAGCAGCCCGACAGGGGGGGACTCACCCCTCCACTTT. The V gene is TRBV25-1, the J gene TRBJ1-6; 9 positions match TRBD1. The CDR3 extends over 14 amino acids. The ends lost 6 bases at V and 10 bases at J; junction bases unmatched: 7. Per the germline V gene, CDR1 is MGHDK and CDR2 is SYGVNS.

The chain combines TRBV29-1 with TRBJ1-4, with 10 bases that match TRBD1. V lost 7 bases to trimming and J lost 3 bases; unmatched junction nucleotides: 5. Germline V CDR1 and CDR2: SQVTM, ANQGSEA. This CDR3 has 14 amino acids. In nucleotides, the CDR3 is TGCAGCGCCCGGGACAGGGGACCTAATGAAAAACTGTTTTTT. Residues: CSARDRGPNEKLFF.

This chain uses TRBV4-1 with TRBJ1-1; possibly TRBD1 for D (6 bases). This CDR3 has 20 residues. V lost 1 base, J lost 1 base, and 25 bases lay in between. In germline, CDR1 is MGHRA, CDR2 YSYEKL. CDR3 loop: CASSQGAGARYREANTEAFF. In nucleotides, the CDR3 is TGCGCCAGCAGCCAAGGGGCGGGGGCGCGGTACCGTGAGGCGAACACTGAAGCTTTCTTT.